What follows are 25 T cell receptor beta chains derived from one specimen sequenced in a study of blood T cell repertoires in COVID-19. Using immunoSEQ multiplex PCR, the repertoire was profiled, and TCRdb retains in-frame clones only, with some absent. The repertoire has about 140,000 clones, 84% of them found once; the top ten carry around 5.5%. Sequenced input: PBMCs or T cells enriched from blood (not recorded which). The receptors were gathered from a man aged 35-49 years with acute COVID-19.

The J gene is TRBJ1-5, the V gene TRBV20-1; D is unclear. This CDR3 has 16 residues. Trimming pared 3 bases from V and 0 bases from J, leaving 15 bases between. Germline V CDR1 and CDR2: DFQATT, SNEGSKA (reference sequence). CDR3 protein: CSASLGLPYSNQPQHF. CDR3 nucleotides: TGCAGTGCTAGTCTAGGCTTACCCTATAGCAATCAGCCCCAGCATTTT.

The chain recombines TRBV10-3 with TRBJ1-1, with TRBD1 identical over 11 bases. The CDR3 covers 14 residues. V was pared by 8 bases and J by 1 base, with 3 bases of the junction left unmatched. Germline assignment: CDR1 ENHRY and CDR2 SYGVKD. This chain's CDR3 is CAIGQGASNTEAFF. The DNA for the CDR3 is TGTGCCATCGGACAGGGGGCCTCGAACACTGAAGCTTTCTTT.

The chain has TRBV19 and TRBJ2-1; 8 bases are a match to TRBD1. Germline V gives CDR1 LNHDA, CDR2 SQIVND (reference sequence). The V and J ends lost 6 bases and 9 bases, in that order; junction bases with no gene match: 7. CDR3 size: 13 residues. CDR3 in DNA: TGTGCCAGTAGCCCTGACAGGGGCGTTGAGCAGTTCTTC. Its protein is CASSPDRGVEQFF. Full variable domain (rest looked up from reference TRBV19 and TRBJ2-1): DGGITQSPKYLFRKEGQNVTLSCEQNLNHDAMYWYRQDPGQGLRLIYYSQIVNDFQKGDIAEGYSVSREKKESFPLTVTSAQKNPTAFYLCASSPDRGVEQFFGPGTRLTVL.

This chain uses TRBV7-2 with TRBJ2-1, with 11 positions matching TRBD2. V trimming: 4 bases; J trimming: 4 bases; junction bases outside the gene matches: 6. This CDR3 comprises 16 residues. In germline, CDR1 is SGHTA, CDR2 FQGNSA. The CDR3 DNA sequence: TGTGCCAGCAGCTCGGCCGGGACTAGCGGTTACAATGAGCAGTTCTTC. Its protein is CASSSAGTSGYNEQFF.

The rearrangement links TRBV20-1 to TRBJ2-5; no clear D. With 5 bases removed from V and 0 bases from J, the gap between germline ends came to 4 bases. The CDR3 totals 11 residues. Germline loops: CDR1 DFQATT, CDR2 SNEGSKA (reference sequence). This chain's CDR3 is CSAEYQETQYF. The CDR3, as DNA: TGCAGTGCTGAGTACCAAGAGACCCAGTACTTC.

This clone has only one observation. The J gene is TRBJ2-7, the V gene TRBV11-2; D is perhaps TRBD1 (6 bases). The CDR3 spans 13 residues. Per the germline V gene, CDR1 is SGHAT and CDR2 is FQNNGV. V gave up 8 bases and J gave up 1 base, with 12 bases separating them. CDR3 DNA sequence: TGTGCCAGCCAGCTACAGGGTTCCTACGAGCAGTACTTC. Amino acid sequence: CASQLQGSYEQYF.

CDR3 in DNA: TGCACCAGCAGCCAAGATCTGGCGGGAGGGCGACAGGAGCAGTTCTTC. Residues: CTSSQDLAGGRQEQFF. The chain recombines TRBV1 with TRBJ2-1; TRBD2 is the table's D call, not checked against the DNA. TRBV1 is a recognized pseudogene. CDR3 length equals 16 residues.

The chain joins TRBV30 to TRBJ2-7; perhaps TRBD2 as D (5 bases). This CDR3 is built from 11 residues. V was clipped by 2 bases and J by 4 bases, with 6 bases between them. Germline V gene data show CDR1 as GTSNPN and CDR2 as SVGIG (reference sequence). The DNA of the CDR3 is TGTGCCTGGAGTCGGGGTTACGAGCAGTACTTC. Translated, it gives CAWSRGYEQYF.

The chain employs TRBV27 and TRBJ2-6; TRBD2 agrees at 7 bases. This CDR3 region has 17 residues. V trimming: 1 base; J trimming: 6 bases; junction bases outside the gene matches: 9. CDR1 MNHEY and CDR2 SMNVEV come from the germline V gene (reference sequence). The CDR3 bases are TGTGCCAGCAGTTTATTCACCCGGGGGGTTATGGCCAACGTCCTGACTTTC. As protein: CASSLFTRGVMANVLTF.

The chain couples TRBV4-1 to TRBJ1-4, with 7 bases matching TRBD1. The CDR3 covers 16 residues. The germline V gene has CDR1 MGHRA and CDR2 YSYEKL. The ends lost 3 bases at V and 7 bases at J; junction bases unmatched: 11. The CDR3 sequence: CASSQARETGSEKLFF. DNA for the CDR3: TGCGCCAGCAGCCAGGCACGAGAGACAGGGAGTGAAAAACTGTTTTTT.

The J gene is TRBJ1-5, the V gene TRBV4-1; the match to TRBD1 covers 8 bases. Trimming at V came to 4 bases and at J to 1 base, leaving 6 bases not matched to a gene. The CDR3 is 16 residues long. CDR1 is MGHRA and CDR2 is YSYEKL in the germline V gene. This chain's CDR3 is CASSPHRGDSNQPQHF. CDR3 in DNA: TGCGCCAGCAGCCCGCACAGGGGGGACAGCAATCAGCCCCAGCATTTT.

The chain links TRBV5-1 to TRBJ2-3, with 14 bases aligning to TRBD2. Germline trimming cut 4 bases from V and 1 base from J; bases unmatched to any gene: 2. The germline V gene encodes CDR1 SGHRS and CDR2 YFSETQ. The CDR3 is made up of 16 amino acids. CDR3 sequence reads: CASSPTSGGGTDTQYF. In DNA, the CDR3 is TGCGCCAGCAGCCCGACTAGCGGGGGGGGCACAGATACGCAGTATTTT.

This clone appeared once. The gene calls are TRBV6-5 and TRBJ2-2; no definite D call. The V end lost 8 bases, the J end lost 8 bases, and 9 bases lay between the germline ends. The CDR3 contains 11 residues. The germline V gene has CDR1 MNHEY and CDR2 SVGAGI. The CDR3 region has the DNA TGTGCCAGCTCAGACTTTGGGGAGCTGTTTTTT. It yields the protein CASSDFGELFF.

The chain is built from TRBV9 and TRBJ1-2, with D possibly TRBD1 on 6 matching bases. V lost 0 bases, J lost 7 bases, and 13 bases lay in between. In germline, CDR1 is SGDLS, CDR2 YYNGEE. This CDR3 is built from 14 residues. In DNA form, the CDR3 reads TGTGCCAGCAGCGTAGTGGCAGGGGACCTTGGCTACACCTTC. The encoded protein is CASSVVAGDLGYTF.

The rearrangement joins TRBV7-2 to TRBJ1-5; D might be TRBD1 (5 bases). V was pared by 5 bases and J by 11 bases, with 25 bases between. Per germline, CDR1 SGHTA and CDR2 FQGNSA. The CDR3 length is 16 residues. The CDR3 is CASSPKGGTSYEAQHF. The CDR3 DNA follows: TGTGCCAGCAGCCCGAAAGGTGGGACTTCTTACGAGGCCCAGCATTTT.

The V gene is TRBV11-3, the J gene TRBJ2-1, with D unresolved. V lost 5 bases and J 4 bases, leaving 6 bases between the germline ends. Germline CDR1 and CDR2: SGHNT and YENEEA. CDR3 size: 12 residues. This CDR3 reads CASSNRYNEQFF. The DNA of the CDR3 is TGTGCCAGCAGCAACAGATACAATGAGCAGTTCTTC. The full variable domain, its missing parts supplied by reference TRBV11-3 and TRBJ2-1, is EAGVVQSPRYKIIEKKQPVAFWCNPISGHNTLYWYLQNLGQGPELLIRYENEEAVDDSQLPKDRFSAERLKGVDSTLKIQPAELGDSAVYLCASSNRYNEQFFGPGTRLTVL.

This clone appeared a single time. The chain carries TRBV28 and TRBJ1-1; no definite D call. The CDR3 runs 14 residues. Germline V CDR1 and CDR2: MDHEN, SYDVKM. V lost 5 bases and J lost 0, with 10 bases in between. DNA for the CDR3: TGTGCCAGCAGTCCCCCAGACATGAACACTGAAGCTTTCTTT. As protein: CASSPPDMNTEAFF.

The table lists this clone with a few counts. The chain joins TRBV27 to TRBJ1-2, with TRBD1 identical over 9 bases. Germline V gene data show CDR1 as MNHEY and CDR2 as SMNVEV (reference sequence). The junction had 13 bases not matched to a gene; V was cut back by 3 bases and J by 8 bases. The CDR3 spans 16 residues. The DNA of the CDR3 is TGTGCCAGCAGTTTTCAATGGACAGGGGCCCGCGAGGGCTACACCTTC. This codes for CASSFQWTGAREGYTF.

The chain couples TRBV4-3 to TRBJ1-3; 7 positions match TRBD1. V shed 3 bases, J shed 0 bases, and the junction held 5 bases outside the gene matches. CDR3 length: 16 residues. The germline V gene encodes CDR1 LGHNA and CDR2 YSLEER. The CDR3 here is CASSQDNRGSGNTIYF. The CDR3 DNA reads TGCGCCAGCAGCCAGGACAACAGGGGCTCTGGAAACACCATATATTTT.

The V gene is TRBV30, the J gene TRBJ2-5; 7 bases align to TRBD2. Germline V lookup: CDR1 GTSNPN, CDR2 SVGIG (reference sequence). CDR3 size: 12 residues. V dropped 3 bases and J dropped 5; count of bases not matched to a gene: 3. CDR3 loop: CAWRPGGETQYF. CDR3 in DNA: TGTGCCTGGAGACCCGGGGGGGAGACCCAGTACTTC. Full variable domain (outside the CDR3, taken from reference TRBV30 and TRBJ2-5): SQTIHQWPATLVQPVGSPLSLECTVEGTSNPNLYWYRQAAGRGLQLLFYSVGIGQISSEVPQNLSASRPQDRQFILSSKKLLLSDSGFYLCAWRPGGETQYFGPGTRLLVL.

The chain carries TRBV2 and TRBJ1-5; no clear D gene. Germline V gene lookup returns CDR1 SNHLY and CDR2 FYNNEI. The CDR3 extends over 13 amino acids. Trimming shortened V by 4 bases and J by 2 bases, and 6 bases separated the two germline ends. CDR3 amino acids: CASSGSGNQPQHF. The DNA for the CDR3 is TGTGCCAGCAGTGGGAGCGGCAATCAGCCCCAGCATTTT.

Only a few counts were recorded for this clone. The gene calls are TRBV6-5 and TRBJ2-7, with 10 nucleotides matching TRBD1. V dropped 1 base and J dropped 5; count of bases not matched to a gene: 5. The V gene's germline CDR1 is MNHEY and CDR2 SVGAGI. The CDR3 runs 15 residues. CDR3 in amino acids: CASSYYWDRGDEQYF. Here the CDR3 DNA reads TGTGCCAGCAGTTACTATTGGGACAGGGGAGACGAGCAGTACTTC.

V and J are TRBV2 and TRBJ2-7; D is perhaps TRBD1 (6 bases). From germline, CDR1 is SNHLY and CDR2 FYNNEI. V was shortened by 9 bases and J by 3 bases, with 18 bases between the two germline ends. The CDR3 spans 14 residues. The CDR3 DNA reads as TGTGCCAGTAGCAACGAGGACAGCGACTACGAGCAGTACTTC. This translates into CASSNEDSDYEQYF. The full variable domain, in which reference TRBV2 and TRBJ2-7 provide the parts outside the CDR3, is EPEVTQTPSHQVTQMGQEVILRCVPISNHLYFYWYRQILGQKVEFLVSFYNNEISEKSEIFDDQFSVERPDGSNFTLKIRSTKLEDSAMYFCASSNEDSDYEQYFGPGTRLTVT.

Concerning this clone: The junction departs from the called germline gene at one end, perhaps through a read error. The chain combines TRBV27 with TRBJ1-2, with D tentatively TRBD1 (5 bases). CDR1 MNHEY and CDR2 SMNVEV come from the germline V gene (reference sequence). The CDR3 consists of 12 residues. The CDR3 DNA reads TGTGCCAGTAGTTACCGCGGGGGAGGCTACACCTTC. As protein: CASSYRGGGYTF.

The DNA for the CDR3 is TGTGCCAGCAGCACGACACTAGGCTACAATGAGCAGTTCTTC. Its protein is CASSTTLGYNEQFF. The V gene is TRBV7-9, the J gene TRBJ2-1, with D perhaps TRBD2 (5 bases). Germline values: CDR1 SEHNR, CDR2 FQNEAQ (reference sequence). CDR3 length: 14 amino acids. V was cut by 5 bases and J by 3 bases, with 11 bases left in between.